These 25 T cell receptor beta chains share one sample of origin, sequenced in a study of blood T cell repertoires in COVID-19 (dated by TCRdb to about 2020). Library creation used the immunoSEQ multiplex PCR assay. Held by TCRdb, this immuneACCESS table contains in-frame sequences only and omits some clones. Under half of the omission traces to an unresolved V gene where checked; the cause of the rest is unknown. This sample is represented by roughly 88,000 clones; about 93% of them were singletons. The top ten clonotypes cover under 5% of the sample. Sequencing was performed on peripheral blood. These receptors all stem from a woman aged 45-65 years in a cohort sampled during active COVID-19.

The CDR3 DNA sequence: TGTGCCAGCCGGGACAGTCTCTATAATTCACCCCTCCACTTT. As protein: CASRDSLYNSPLHF. The V gene is TRBV2, the J gene TRBJ1-6, with TRBD1 matching over 7 bases. The CDR3 extends over 14 amino acids. Germline-derived CDR1 and CDR2 are SNHLY and FYNNEI. V gave up 8 bases and J gave up 3 bases; unmatched junction bases: 4. Using reference TRBV2 and TRBJ1-6 for the parts outside the CDR3, the full variable domain is EPEVTQTPSHQVTQMGQEVILRCVPISNHLYFYWYRQILGQKVEFLVSFYNNEISEKSEIFDDQFSVERPDGSNFTLKIRSTKLEDSAMYFCASRDSLYNSPLHFGNGTRLTVT.

V and J are TRBV19 and TRBJ1-3; the D gene is possibly TRBD1 (5 bases). From germline, CDR1 is LNHDA and CDR2 SQIVND (reference sequence). The CDR3 loop spans 15 amino acids. V was shortened by 3 bases and J by 0 bases, with 9 bases between the two germline ends. Written as DNA, the CDR3 is TGTGCCAGTAGTATCCAGGGTAACTCTGGAAACACCATATATTTT. This codes for CASSIQGNSGNTIYF.

The rearrangement links TRBV5-1 to TRBJ2-1; 14 nucleotides align to TRBD2. The CDR3 loop spans 14 amino acids. CDR1 is SGHRS and CDR2 is YFSETQ in the germline V gene. The trim removed 4 bases at V and 9 bases at J, leaving 3 bases unmatched. CDR3 in amino acids: CASSQTSGRGEQFF. The CDR3 DNA reads TGCGCCAGCAGCCAGACTAGCGGGAGGGGTGAGCAGTTCTTC. Supplemented by reference TRBV5-1 and TRBJ2-1, the full variable domain reads KAGVTQTPRYLIKTRGQQVTLSCSPISGHRSVSWYQQTPGQGLQFLFEYFSETQRNKGNFPGRFSGRQFSNSRSEMNVSTLELGDSALYLCASSQTSGRGEQFFGPGTRLTVL.

This rearrangement joins TRBV20-1 to TRBJ2-4, with a possible D match to TRBD1 (5 bases). CDR1 and CDR2 (germline): DFQATT, SNEGSKA (reference sequence). V was cut by 3 bases and J by 0 bases, with 9 bases left in between. The CDR3 consists of 14 residues. The CDR3 region is CSASDSLAKNIQYF. The DNA for the CDR3 is TGCAGTGCTAGTGACAGTCTAGCCAAAAACATTCAGTACTTC.

V usage is TRBV6-5 and J usage is TRBJ1-2; 7 bases are shared with TRBD1. The CDR3 spans 12 residues. Germline CDR1 and CDR2: MNHEY and SVGAGI. With V trimmed by 5 bases and J by 8 bases, 5 bases remained unmatched. This CDR3 is CASSRQGGGYTF. CDR3 DNA sequence: TGTGCCAGCAGTCGCCAGGGGGGAGGCTACACCTTC.

The rearrangement joins TRBV5-1 to TRBJ2-3; D might be TRBD2 (5 bases). This CDR3 comprises 14 residues. The germline CDR1 and CDR2 sequences are SGHRS and YFSETQ. V was clipped by 3 bases and J by 0 bases, with 8 bases between them. CDR3 in amino acids: CASSWTGSTDTQYF. The CDR3 coding sequence is TGCGCCAGCAGCTGGACTGGCAGCACAGATACGCAGTATTTT.

The rearrangement joins TRBV23-1 to TRBJ2-1, with 8 positions matching TRBD1. TRBV23-1 is sorted into the ORF group, with uncertain function. This CDR3 is 14 amino acids long. J was trimmed by 9 bases and V by 9 bases; bases with no gene match: 13. The CDR3 loop is CARSARGRLSEQFF. As DNA, the CDR3 is TGCGCCAGAAGCGCCAGGGGGCGGTTAAGTGAGCAGTTCTTC.

The J gene is TRBJ2-1, the V gene TRBV5-1; D may be TRBD1 (5 bases). Per the germline V gene, CDR1 is SGHRS and CDR2 is YFSETQ. Between the trimmed V and J ends, which lost 5 bases and 9 bases, there was a span of 18 bases. The CDR3 is made up of 14 amino acids. CDR3 residues: CASSSQSSTGEQFF. CDR3 nucleotide sequence: TGCGCCAGCAGTTCCCAATCTTCAACAGGTGAGCAGTTCTTC.

The chain links TRBV18 to TRBJ1-5; D not resolved. The CDR3 is made up of 14 amino acids. Trimming took 3 bases from V and 1 from J, leaving 7 bases between them. CDR1 is KGHSH, CDR2 LQKENI, per germline. The CDR3 protein is CASSPVESNQPQHF. DNA of the CDR3: TGTGCCAGCTCACCGGTGGAGAGCAATCAGCCCCAGCATTTT.

This clone was picked up one time. The CDR3 sequence is CASSPQPPGTGTNGEAFF. The CDR3 DNA is TGTGCCAGCTCACCACAACCTCCCGGGACAGGGACGAATGGTGAAGCTTTCTTT. The rearrangement uses TRBV18 and TRBJ1-1; 9 bases match TRBD1. CDR1 is KGHSH, CDR2 LQKENI, per germline. V was clipped by 1 base and J by 7 bases; unmatched bases: 16. The CDR3 has 18 amino acids.

This clone is termed medium-sized (0.01 to 0.1%). V is TRBV29-1 and J is TRBJ1-1; the match to TRBD1 covers 8 bases. Germline V gene sequence: CDR1 SQVTM, CDR2 ANQGSEA. J gave up 9 bases and V 5 bases, and 8 bases lay outside the gene matches. The CDR3 is 12 residues long. The CDR3 DNA is TGCAGCGTTACCCTGACAGGGGAAAAAGCTTTCTTT. This sequence encodes CSVTLTGEKAFF.

This clone was observed a few times. The J gene is TRBJ2-1, the V gene TRBV28; D is unclear. CDR1 is MDHEN, CDR2 SYDVKM, per germline. With 7 bases removed from V and 4 bases from J, the gap between germline ends came to 5 bases. The CDR3 totals 11 residues. CDR3 DNA sequence: TGTGCCAGCAAAGCGTACAATGAGCAGTTCTTC. Protein sequence: CASKAYNEQFF.

The chain employs TRBV30 and TRBJ1-5; the D is unclear. CDR3 length: 13 amino acids. V dropped 4 bases and J dropped 7 bases, with 14 bases sitting between them. Looked up from germline, CDR1 is GTSNPN and CDR2 is SVGIG (reference sequence). CDR3 amino acids: CAWTGGGGQPQHF. The CDR3 nucleotides are TGTGCCTGGACGGGAGGAGGAGGGCAGCCCCAGCATTTT.

This chain uses TRBV2 with TRBJ2-7; 11 positions match TRBD1. V lost 6 bases to trimming and J lost 3 bases; unmatched junction nucleotides: 4. This CDR3 is built from 14 residues. The germline CDR1 and CDR2 sequences are SNHLY and FYNNEI. CDR3 protein: CASRSGTGGYEQYF. CDR3 in DNA: TGTGCCAGCAGGTCCGGGACAGGGGGCTACGAGCAGTACTTC.

The rearrangement uses TRBV12-5 and TRBJ2-1; D may be TRBD2 (6 bases). CDR1 is LGHNT, CDR2 FRNRAP, per germline. The V and J ends lost 1 base and 7 bases respectively, with 26 bases between them. CDR3 length equals 19 residues. The CDR3 coding sequence is TGTGCTAGTGGTTTGGGGCTGAGGGGAGGCCTCGCCTGGATAAATGAGCAGTTCTTC. Protein sequence: CASGLGLRGGLAWINEQFF.

The chain employs TRBV30 and TRBJ1-5; D ambiguous. Germline V lookup: CDR1 GTSNPN, CDR2 SVGIG (reference sequence). CDR3 length: 13 amino acids. V gave up 2 bases and J gave up 7 bases, with 12 bases separating them. The CDR3 loop reads CAWSLRVAQPQHF. The CDR3 nucleotides are TGTGCCTGGAGTCTGCGAGTCGCGCAGCCCCAGCATTTT.

This clone occurred once. This sequence joins TRBV24-1 and TRBJ2-1, with 12 bases fitting TRBD2. The CDR3 is made up of 15 amino acids. V lost 3 bases and J lost 8; bases outside the gene matches: 4. The germline gives CDR1 KGHDR, CDR2 SFDVKD. The CDR3 DNA is TGTGCCACCAGTGATGGGACTAGCGGGCGGCATGAGCAGTTCTTC. Translating gives CATSDGTSGRHEQFF.

The chain couples TRBV9 to TRBJ2-7, with D possibly matching TRBD1 (6 bases). The CDR3 is 14 residues long. Trimming removed 4 bases from V and 3 bases from J, with 14 bases in between. CDR1 and CDR2 (germline): SGDLS, YYNGEE. The CDR3 region is CASSPHDRIYEQYF. The CDR3 nucleotides are TGTGCCAGCAGCCCCCACGACAGGATCTACGAGCAGTACTTC.

This chain links TRBV3-1 (or the pseudogene TRBV3-2) with TRBJ2-7; 10 bases match TRBD2. The trim removed 4 bases at V and 4 bases at J, leaving 4 bases unmatched. The CDR3 has 14 residues. In germline, CDR1 is LGHDT, CDR2 YNNKEL (reference sequence). Here the CDR3 reads CASSPQREGYEQYF. CDR3 coding DNA: TGTGCCAGCAGCCCCCAGCGGGAGGGGTACGAGCAGTACTTC.

In its sample, this clone was seen once. V usage is TRBV24-1 and J usage is TRBJ1-5; D is unresolved. The CDR3 totals 14 residues. Trimming took off 6 bases at V and 7 bases at J, with 15 bases between the two ends. Germline V gives CDR1 KGHDR, CDR2 SFDVKD. The CDR3 here is CATSPSQEWQPQHF. The CDR3 nucleotides are TGTGCCACCAGTCCCAGCCAGGAATGGCAGCCCCAGCATTTT.

This chain joins TRBV19 and TRBJ2-1, with TRBD2 matching 10 bases. V dropped 4 bases and J dropped 3; count of bases not matched to a gene: 3. There are 15 residues in the CDR3. Looked up from germline, CDR1 is LNHDA and CDR2 is SQIVND (reference sequence). CDR3: CASSRLAGVYNEQFF. The CDR3 DNA is TGTGCCAGTAGTAGGCTAGCGGGGGTCTACAATGAGCAGTTCTTC.

This chain joins TRBV27 and TRBJ2-7; 9 positions match TRBD1. With 10 bases clipped from V and 2 bases from J, the junction kept 9 bases outside the gene matches. Germline V lookup: CDR1 MNHEY, CDR2 SMNVEV (reference sequence). The CDR3 extends over 14 amino acids. This CDR3 is CATPDRGLPYEQYF. The CDR3 nucleotides read TGTGCCACCCCCGACAGGGGGTTACCCTACGAGCAGTACTTC.

The V gene is TRBV4-1, the J gene TRBJ2-5; the D gene is possibly TRBD1 (5 bases). V lost 1 base to trimming and J lost 1 base, with 13 bases between them. This CDR3 is built from 16 residues. Germline-derived CDR1 and CDR2 are MGHRA and YSYEKL. The CDR3: CASSQGRTGGQETQYF. CDR3 sequence (DNA): TGCGCCAGCAGCCAAGGAAGAACAGGCGGCCAAGAGACCCAGTACTTC.

The V call is TRBV30, the J call TRBJ2-3; 7 bases line up with TRBD2. The CDR3 loop spans 15 amino acids. Germline V gives CDR1 GTSNPN, CDR2 SVGIG (reference sequence). Losses at the gene ends were 5 bases for V and 6 bases for J; bases not matched to a gene: 14. Here the CDR3 reads CAWGGASGPWDTQYF. The CDR3 DNA is TGTGCCTGGGGAGGGGCTAGCGGCCCCTGGGATACGCAGTATTTT.

This chain uses TRBV28 with TRBJ2-2, with 11 bases aligning to TRBD2. The V gene end was trimmed by 7 bases and the J gene end by 3 bases; junction bases not matched to a gene: 13. This CDR3 comprises 18 residues. Germline CDR1 reads MDHEN; CDR2 reads SYDVKM. CDR3 nucleotides: TGTGCCAGCACCCTCCTAGCGGGAGGAAGAGGGGACACCGGGGAGCTGTTTTTT. Amino acids: CASTLLAGGRGDTGELFF.